Sequencing of this TCR beta chain was carried out in a study of neurological immune-mediated disorders (dated by TCRdb to the late 2010s). Study-wide context: Among the approximately 34 multiple sclerosis patients, relapsing-remitting MS accounted for approximately 31 and secondary progressive MS accounted for 3. The cohort comprised about 68 subjects: 14 HAM/TSP patients, some 34 multiple sclerosis patients and about 20 healthy controls. Alongside PBMC samples, the set of some 100 TCR-beta libraries contained longitudinal samples, technical triplicates, and paired CD4+ and CD8+ T-cell subsets that had been sorted. Using UMI-based sequencing, the study compared peripheral blood TCR-beta repertoires from patients with HTLV-I-associated myelopathy (HAM/TSP), patients with multiple sclerosis, and healthy controls. Study-level results and caveats: In phylogenetic analysis, the repertoires of 18 of 34 MS patients grouped into a cluster of related CDR3 sequences, which suggests a possible signature at the repertoire level. No identical CDR3 amino acid sequences were found to be shared among expanded clones across subjects, suggesting that TCR-beta repertoires were private in all groups. No association of the MS cluster with clinical or MRI features was observed, and the need for larger cohorts was stated by the authors. TCR clonal expansion was highest in HAM/TSP patients and lowest in MS patients, with MS patients falling below even healthy controls.

cDNA synthesis used template-switch 5'RACE with a primer carrying a 10-nucleotide random unique molecular identifier tagging each TCR transcript. Every sequencing run yielded over 180 million TCR-beta sequences covering 15-18 subjects. The RNeasy kit was used to extract total RNA. Using the KAPA Real-time Library Amplification kit, TCR-beta VDJ regions were amplified with primers for the TCR constant region and the 5'RACE anchor. A first PCR added sample indexes and Illumina adaptors, and a second PCR then raised library yield. After purification with Ampure beads, the TCR product of roughly 650 bp was size-selected on a 2% E-gel SizeSelection system. Before pooling, libraries had their quality checked on a Bioanalyzer, their concentration measured with Qubit, and their quantity determined with the Kapa Library Quantification kit. An Illumina HiSeq 2500 sequenced the libraries paired-end 2 x 150 bp. To increase sequence diversity, roughly 23-30% phiX was spiked into each library pool. The original pipeline was this. The quality-filtered reads were processed with the UMI-based MiGEC pipeline, whose error correction step removed more than 80% of the raw TCR sequences. VDJ genes were aligned to IMGT germline references, and each clonotype was defined by a unique CDR3 amino acid sequence together with V-J genes. Clonal expansion, Shannon diversity and CDR3 relatedness were evaluated with VDJtools (CalcPairwiseDistances, ClusterSamples), while phylogenetic trees were built in CLCbio workbench. Using coefficient-of-variation modelling across technical triplicates, the study counted a clone as expanded if it had at least 8 unique UMIs. TCRdb trimmed the raw reads at Q25, called clones with MiXCR and kept productive beta chains. All rows with the same CDR3 protein become a single entry with the most common DNA and genes. These V and J calls derive from TCRdb rather than the authors' analysis. This sample holds about 21,000 distinct CDR3 sequences; approximately 15% were observed only once. The top ten clones comprise less than 8.5% of the sample.

Sorted-subset TCR libraries were prepared from approximately 1 million sorted CD4+ or CD8+ T cells. Multiple sclerosis patients were enrolled in a US clinical protocol evaluating disease progression by magnetic resonance imaging. Peripheral blood was subjected to Ficoll-Hypaque density gradient centrifugation to isolate PBMCs, which were then cryopreserved in liquid nitrogen. The study also sequenced paired sorted CD4+ and CD8+ subsets from healthy controls, HAM/TSP patients and MS patients. This clonotype was observed many times. Its antigen is unknown. No much larger clone is present one base from it, and per-base qualities are unavailable. What was sequenced was CD8+ T cells from blood. The clonotype comes from a woman under 30 with multiple sclerosis.

The CDR3 protein sequence reads: CALRDLNTEAFF. The DNA sequence is TGTGCCTTACGGGACCTGAACACTGAAGCTTTCTTT. The chain couples TRBV7-9 to TRBJ1-1; TRBD1 is perhaps the D gene, given 5 matching bases. The CDR1 and CDR2 encoded by the germline V gene (reference sequence) are SEHNR and FQNEAQ. The CDR3 starts with the cysteine, ends with the phenylalanine, and has 12 residues. Of the read, only the CDR3 DNA is kept; its 36 bases are in frame from base 1. V is shortened by 11 bases, J by 0 bases, and the region joining them spans 10 bases.